This T cell receptor beta chain originates from a study of blood T cells in healthy people across ages. Overall study: T cells yielded about one barcoded beta molecule per two cells through template switching. Study observations and caveats: Comparison with aged donors showed that long-lived donors had more naive CD4+ cells and higher diversity. Possibly, changes in expanded clonotypes were confounded because donor CMV status was unknown.

A note on this clonotype: Antigen unknown.

The use of a sample-barcoded 5' primer and a J-beta primer mix characterized a second PCR of 7 to 11 cycles. One entry per CDR3 protein, called by TCRdb with MiXCR from the 5' RACE reads. The data contain hundreds of thousands of distinct CDR3 sequences, 35% to 40% of them singletons. The trim removed 3 bases at V and 7 bases at J, leaving 15 bases unmatched. The CDR3 is made up of 16 amino acids. CDR1 and CDR2 from the germline V gene are SGDLS and YYNGEE. The sequence was collected from a man aged 18 to 30 in good health. The material sequenced was blood. The V gene is TRBV9, the J gene TRBJ1-1, with TRBD1 identical over 7 bases. CDR3 in DNA: TGTGCCAGCAGCGCGGGACAGTACCAGGGGGTTAGTGAAGCTTTCTTT. Amino acid sequence: CASSAGQYQGVSEAFF.